These 5 T cell receptor beta chains came from one sample sequenced in a study of T cell repertoires in cytomegalovirus infection. These TCRs are of unknown antigen specificity. TCRdb re-analysed the reads in MiXCR, keeping a single row per CDR3 protein. The repertoire holds roughly 350,000 distinct CDR3 sequences, with about 35% as singletons. Sequencing was performed on cultured PBMCs, taken from culture after CMV antigen stimulation. These receptors were collected from a human donor in good health (CMV status not recorded). Some clones in this sample may be carry-over from other donors' samples.

Only a few counts were recorded for this clonotype. This sequence joins TRBV4-1 and TRBJ1-2; D is perhaps TRBD1 (5 bases). With 4 bases removed from V and 8 bases from J, the gap between germline ends came to 17 bases. Germline-derived CDR1 and CDR2 are MGHRA and YSYEKL. CDR3 length: 14 amino acids. The CDR3 region is CASSPTGTPYGYTF. The CDR3 nucleotides are TGCGCCAGCAGCCCGACCGGGACCCCGTACGGCTACACCTTC.

In this sample, this clonotype turned up once. V gene TRBV15 combines with J gene TRBJ2-3; 9 bases are a match to TRBD2. Germline-derived CDR1 and CDR2 are LNHNV and YYDKDF (reference sequence). The junction had 8 bases not matched to a gene; V was cut back by 3 bases and J by 4 bases. CDR3 size: 16 residues. This chain's CDR3 is CATSRNLAGRADTQYF. CDR3 nucleotide sequence: TGTGCCACCAGCAGGAACCTAGCGGGACGGGCAGATACGCAGTATTTT. The full variable domain, with the rest looked up from reference TRBV15 and TRBJ2-3, is DAMVIQNPRYQVTQFGKPVTLSCSQTLNHNVMYWYQQKSSQAPKLLFHYYDKDFNNEADTPDNFQSRRPNTSFCFLDIRSPGLGDTAMYLCATSRNLAGRADTQYFGPGTRLTVL.

The chain has TRBV6-5 and TRBJ1-1; D is perhaps TRBD1 (5 bases). Germline lookup yields CDR1 MNHEY and CDR2 SVGAGI. This CDR3 region has 13 residues. V shed 6 bases and J shed 1 base, with 9 bases lying between them. CDR3 sequence reads: CASRRQKNTEAFF. CDR3 nucleotides: TGTGCCAGCAGGCGACAGAAGAACACTGAAGCTTTCTTT.

The gene calls are TRBV19 and TRBJ1-2, with D hard to call. The germline CDR1 and CDR2 sequences are LNHDA and SQIVND (reference sequence). V lost 10 bases and J 3 bases, leaving 15 bases between the germline ends. The CDR3 sequence is 13 residues long. CDR3 loop: CATKDGEYYGYTF. Here the CDR3 DNA reads TGTGCCACAAAAGACGGGGAATACTATGGCTACACCTTC.

The chain recombines TRBV7-9 with TRBJ2-5; no reliable D call. This CDR3 region has 15 residues. V lost 5 bases and J 1 base, leaving 14 bases between the germline ends. Germline-derived CDR1 and CDR2 are SEHNR and FQNEAQ (reference sequence). The CDR3 reads CASSIHETSQETQYF. The CDR3 region has the DNA TGTGCCAGCAGCATTCATGAGACGTCCCAAGAGACCCAGTACTTC.